This T cell receptor (beta chain) was found in a study of shared clonotypes between healthy human individuals. Study-level points and caveats: Sharing across four donors was seen in around 5% of naive CD4 clonotypes. Naive subsets generally exceeded memory subsets in estimated richness. Compared with clonotypes that all four donors shared, non-shared clonotypes had lower generation probabilities. Large sequencing depth failed to make sorted-subset sequencing complete, rarefaction showed.

As to this clone: Its specificity is unknown.

The CDR3 consists of 17 residues. J gave up 7 bases and V 3 bases, and 9 bases lay outside the gene matches. Germline V gives CDR1 SGDLS, CDR2 YYNGEE. Libraries were prepared by immunoSEQ multiplex PCR; TCRdb keeps only in-frame clonotypes and omits some of them. This table has about 1.1 million clones, around 78% appearing once. This rearrangement joins TRBV9 to TRBJ2-1; 14 positions match TRBD2. Sequenced: memory CD4+ T cells from PBMCs. As to subset: CD45RA-negative fraction. This receptor was obtained from a man aged 18 to 35 in good health. Some clones in this sample may be carry-over from other donors' samples. The CDR3: CASSAPGLAGVFNEQFF. The CDR3 DNA follows: TGTGCCAGCAGCGCCCCGGGACTAGCGGGAGTTTTTAATGAGCAGTTCTTC.